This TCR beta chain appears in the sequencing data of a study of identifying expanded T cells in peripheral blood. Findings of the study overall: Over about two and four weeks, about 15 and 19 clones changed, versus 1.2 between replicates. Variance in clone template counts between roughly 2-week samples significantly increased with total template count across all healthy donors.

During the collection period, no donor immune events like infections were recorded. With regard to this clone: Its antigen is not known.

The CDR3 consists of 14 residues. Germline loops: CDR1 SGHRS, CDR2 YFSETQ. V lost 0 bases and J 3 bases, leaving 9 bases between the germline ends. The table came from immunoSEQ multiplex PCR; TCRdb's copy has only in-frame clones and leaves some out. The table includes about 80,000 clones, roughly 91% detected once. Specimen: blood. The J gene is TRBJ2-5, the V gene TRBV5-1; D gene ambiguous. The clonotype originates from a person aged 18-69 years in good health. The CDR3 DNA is TGCGCCAGCAGCTTGGGCGGAGCTGAAGAGACCCAGTACTTC. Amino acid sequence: CASSLGGAEETQYF.